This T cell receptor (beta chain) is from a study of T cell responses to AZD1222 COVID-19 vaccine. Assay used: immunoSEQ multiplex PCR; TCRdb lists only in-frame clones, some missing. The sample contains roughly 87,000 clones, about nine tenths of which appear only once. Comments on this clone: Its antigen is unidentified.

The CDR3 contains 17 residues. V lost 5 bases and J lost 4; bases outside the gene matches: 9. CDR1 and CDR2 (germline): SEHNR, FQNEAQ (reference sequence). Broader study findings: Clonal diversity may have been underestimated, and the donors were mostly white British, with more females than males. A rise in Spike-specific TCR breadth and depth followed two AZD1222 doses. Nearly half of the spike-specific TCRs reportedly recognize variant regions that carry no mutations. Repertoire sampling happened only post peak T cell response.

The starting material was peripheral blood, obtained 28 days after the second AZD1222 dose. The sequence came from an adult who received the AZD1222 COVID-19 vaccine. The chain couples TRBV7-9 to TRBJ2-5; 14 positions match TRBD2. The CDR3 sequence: CASSRTSGRPRGETQYF. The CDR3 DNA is TGTGCCAGCAGCAGGACTAGCGGGAGGCCCAGGGGAGAGACCCAGTACTTC.